Listed below are T cell receptor beta chains from one sample, sequenced in a study of identical twins. In TCRdb, the 5' RACE reads were re-called with MiXCR into one record per CDR3 protein. The sample lists some 500,000 distinct CDR3 sequences, roughly an eighth occurring once. These data were also reused for a study on yellow fever vaccine responses in identical twins.

The material sequenced was CD4+ T cells sorted from blood. These receptors were taken from a young woman in good health. The CDR3 runs from the conserved cysteine through the conserved F or W. Fields, in order: J gene, clone size, V gene, D gene, CDR3 protein, CDR3 DNA. D genes are given only for firm matches. Size tells how often a clone was seen (once, few, many) or the class of an expanded clone, and some rows leave it out.

>TRBJ2-1|.|TRBV3-1|TRBD1
CASSPVRQGAQQFF
TGTGCCAGCAGCCCAGTTAGACAGGGGGCTCAGCAGTTCTTC
>TRBJ2-3|.|TRBV5-1|TRBD2
CASSWGDREGQDTQYF
TGCGCCAGCAGCTGGGGGGATAGGGAGGGCCAAGATACGCAGTATTTT
>TRBJ2-5|many|TRBV5-6|TRBD2
CASSLILALQETQYF
TGTGCCAGCAGCTTGATACTAGCGCTCCAAGAGACCCAGTACTTC
>TRBJ2-3|few|TRBV6-4|.
CASTPDGGSYGTQYF
TGTGCCAGCACCCCCGACGGAGGAAGCTATGGTACGCAGTATTTT
>TRBJ1-4|few|TRBV18|TRBD1
CASSPPGQLNEKLFF
TGTGCCAGCTCACCACCGGGACAGCTAAATGAAAAACTGTTTTTT
>TRBJ2-7|many|TRBV20-1|TRBD1
CSVSPATGYEQYF
TGCAGTGTCTCCCCCGCGACAGGGTACGAGCAGTACTTC
>TRBJ1-6|few|TRBV19|TRBD1
CASAGTGDSPLHF
TGTGCCAGCGCCGGGACAGGGGATTCACCCCTCCACTTT
>TRBJ1-5|many|TRBV5-6|.
CASSSWRVSNQPQHF
TGTGCCAGCAGTTCCTGGCGGGTGAGCAATCAGCCCCAGCATTTT
>TRBJ1-2|many|TRBV14|.
CASSQDLNYGYTF
TGTGCCAGCAGCCAAGACCTTAACTATGGCTACACCTTC
>TRBJ2-7|few|TRBV11-2|TRBD2
CASSSGLAGGSYEQYF
TGTGCCAGCAGCTCAGGACTAGCGGGAGGGTCCTACGAGCAGTACTTC
>TRBJ2-1|few|TRBV7-9|TRBD2
CASSFPSGGGFF
TGTGCCAGCAGCTTCCCTAGCGGGGGGGGGTTCTTC
>TRBJ1-2|few|TRBV3-1|.
CASSQDPARQDGYTF
TGTGCCAGCAGCCAAGATCCCGCGCGGCAGGATGGCTACACCTTC
>TRBJ1-5|few|TRBV14|.
CAISIRDIHSNQPQHF
TGTGCCATCTCGATCCGGGACATCCATAGCAATCAGCCCCAGCATTTT
>TRBJ2-1|few|TRBV6-6|.
CASREGNYNEQFF
TGTGCCAGCAGAGAAGGTAACTACAATGAGCAGTTCTTC
>TRBJ2-1|few|TRBV3-1|TRBD2
CASSKFPALAGGEQFF
TGTGCCAGCAGCAAATTTCCGGCACTAGCGGGAGGTGAGCAGTTCTTC
>TRBJ2-7|.|TRBV5-5|.
CASSLGAISGYEQYF
TGTGCCAGCAGCTTGGGGGCAATTTCGGGTTACGAGCAGTACTTC
>TRBJ2-7|.|TRBV7-7|.
CASSLAPAYEQYF
TGTGCTAGCAGCTTAGCCCCCGCGTACGAGCAGTACTTC
>TRBJ2-3|few|TRBV24-1|.
CATSDRGSTDTQYF
TGTGCCACCAGTGACCGGGGGAGCACAGATACGCAGTATTTT
>TRBJ2-5|.|TRBV21-1|.
CASSPRDRALTQETQYF
TGTGCCAGCAGCCCTAGGGACAGGGCGCTTACCCAAGAGACCCAGTACTTC
>TRBJ2-7|.|TRBV9|TRBD2
CASSVGLAGWEQYF
TGTGCCAGCAGCGTAGGCCTAGCGGGCTGGGAGCAGTACTTC
>TRBJ2-6|few|TRBV3-1|.
CASSQDRFPSYSGANVLTF
TGTGCCAGCAGCCAAGACAGGTTCCCTTCATACTCTGGGGCCAACGTCCTGACTTTC
>TRBJ2-7|few|TRBV12-3/TRBV12-4|.
CASSTGFGYEQYF
TGTGCCAGCAGTACAGGATTTGGCTACGAGCAGTACTTC
>TRBJ2-5|.|TRBV6-6|.
CASRNGTQYF
TGTGCCAGCAGAAACGGAACCCAGTACTTC
>TRBJ2-1|.|TRBV10-3|.
CATIRAIPPPEYNEQFF
TGTGCCACCATACGGGCCATACCCCCGCCAGAGTACAATGAGCAGTTCTTC
>TRBJ1-4|few|TRBV5-1|.
CASSTGGTARDEKLFF
TGCGCCAGCAGCACCGGGGGGACGGCCCGGGATGAAAAACTGTTTTTT
>TRBJ2-3|few|TRBV29-1|.
CSVDAGTQYF
TGCAGCGTTGACGCAGGGACGCAGTATTTT
>TRBJ2-1|.|TRBV7-2|.
CASSPPGKGHNEQFF
TGTGCCAGCAGCCCGCCGGGCAAAGGGCACAATGAGCAGTTCTTC
>TRBJ2-5|.|TRBV15|TRBD2
CATSRTSGSPETQYF
TGTGCCACCAGCAGGACTAGCGGGAGTCCCGAGACCCAGTACTTC
>TRBJ2-1|.|TRBV29-1|TRBD1
CSVEFPTGVRYNEQFF
TGCAGCGTTGAATTTCCAACAGGGGTCCGTTACAATGAGCAGTTCTTC
>TRBJ2-5|few|TRBV30|.
CAWSGGKGSRETQYF
TGTGCCTGGAGCGGGGGAAAGGGGTCCCGAGAGACCCAGTACTTC
>TRBJ1-6|few|TRBV12-3/TRBV12-4|.
CASSLPGSPLHF
TGTGCCAGCAGTTTACCCGGGTCACCCCTCCACTTT
>TRBJ2-7|many|TRBV11-2|.
CASSLIQTYEQYF
TGTGCCAGCAGCTTAATCCAGACCTACGAGCAGTACTTC
>TRBJ2-2|few|TRBV4-2|.
CASSQDVAGFNTGELFF
TGTGCCAGCAGCCAAGATGTGGCAGGCTTTAACACCGGGGAGCTGTTTTTT
>TRBJ2-5|many|TRBV5-1|.
CASSLAEVETQYF
TGCGCCAGCAGCTTGGCCGAGGTGGAGACCCAGTACTTC
>TRBJ2-3|.|TRBV10-3|TRBD2
CAISRGGSTDTQYF
TGTGCCATCTCCCGGGGGGGTAGCACAGATACGCAGTATTTT
>TRBJ1-4|few|TRBV10-3|.
CAISRGGEKLFF
TGTGCCATCAGTCGAGGGGGTGAAAAACTGTTTTTT
>TRBJ1-6|.|TRBV20-1|.
CSARWTDSNSPLHF
TGCAGTGCTAGGTGGACTGATTCTAACTCACCCCTCCACTTT
>TRBJ2-7|many|TRBV12-3/TRBV12-4|.
CASSPDYYEQYF
TGTGCCAGCAGTCCAGACTACTACGAGCAGTACTTC
>TRBJ2-1|.|TRBV5-1|.
CASSATGPHNEQFF
TGCGCCAGCAGCGCAACCGGGCCTCACAATGAGCAGTTCTTC
>TRBJ1-1|.|TRBV3-1|.
CASSRSYEAFF
TGTGCCAGCAGCCGATCCTATGAAGCTTTCTTT
>TRBJ2-3|few|TRBV30|TRBD2
CASNSREPDTQYF
TGTGCCAGCAATTCGCGGGAGCCAGATACGCAGTATTTT
>TRBJ2-5|few|TRBV28|.
CASRLRVRSQETQYF
TGTGCCAGCAGACTGAGGGTCAGGTCCCAAGAGACCCAGTACTTC
>TRBJ2-5|many|TRBV29-1|.
CSVEEKQETQYF
TGCAGCGTTGAAGAAAAACAAGAGACCCAGTACTTC
>TRBJ1-1|.|TRBV12-3/TRBV12-4|.
CASSLFTEAFF
TGTGCCAGCAGTTTGTTCACTGAAGCTTTCTTT
>TRBJ2-4|few|TRBV29-1|TRBD2
CSVHSGGNIQYF
TGCAGCGTCCACTCGGGGGGAAACATTCAGTACTTC
>TRBJ2-2|.|TRBV5-1|.
CASSSRSRAHTGELFF
TGCGCCAGCAGCTCCCGGTCTAGGGCCCACACCGGGGAGCTGTTTTTT
>TRBJ1-2|many|TRBV6-2/TRBV6-3|TRBD1
CASSYTGTGVYGYTF
TGTGCCAGCAGTTACACCGGGACAGGCGTCTATGGCTACACCTTC
>TRBJ2-3|.|TRBV20-1|TRBD2
CSAKLAGGPGTDTQYF
TGCAGTGCAAAGTTAGCGGGGGGGCCGGGCACAGATACGCAGTATTTT
>TRBJ2-3|.|TRBV27|TRBD2
CASSLNGGVSDTQYF
TGTGCCAGCAGTTTAAACGGGGGGGTGTCAGATACGCAGTATTTT
>TRBJ2-1|.|TRBV29-1|.
CSVELSGTYNEQFF
TGCAGCGTTGAATTGTCAGGGACCTACAATGAGCAGTTCTTC